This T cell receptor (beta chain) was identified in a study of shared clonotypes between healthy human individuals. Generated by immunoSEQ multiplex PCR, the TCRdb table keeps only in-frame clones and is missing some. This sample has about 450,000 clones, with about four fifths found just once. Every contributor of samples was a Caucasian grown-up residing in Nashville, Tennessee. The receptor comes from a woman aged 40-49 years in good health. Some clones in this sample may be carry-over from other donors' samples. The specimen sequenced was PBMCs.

In DNA, the CDR3 is TGTGCCAGCAGCTCCGCTTATTTTGAATACAACTATGGCTACACCTTC. It encodes CASSSAYFEYNYGYTF. The rearrangement joins TRBV7-9 to TRBJ1-2; D is ambiguous. The ends were cut back, 4 bases at V and 2 bases at J, with 17 bases in the middle. Looked up from germline, CDR1 is SEHNR and CDR2 is FQNEAQ (reference sequence). The length of the CDR3 is 16 residues.